This is a list of T cell receptor beta chains from one sample in a study of cytomegalovirus exposure and HLA in healthy donors. TCRdb keeps only in-frame clones here, not all; method: immunoSEQ multiplex PCR. The sample yields around 94,000 clones, about four fifths seen once. The sequencing input was PBMCs. The receptor source for this set is a man between 18 and 35 years old in good health and CMV-seronegative. Both conserved end residues are trimmed from each CDR3. The D gene is left open where the match is weak. Clone size is stated in some rows and not others, as once, few, many or a class when expanded.

TRBV13	TRBD1	TRBJ1-1	few	ASSARQGPTEAF
TRBV19	NA	TRBJ1-1	NA	ASSNDRLNTEAF
TRBV28	TRBD2	TRBJ2-7	NA	ASSLGTSGYEQY
TRBV5-1	NA	TRBJ2-3	NA	ASSLTGTSTDTQY
TRBV25-1	NA	TRBJ1-2	NA	ASSLTGTNGYT
TRBV30	NA	TRBJ1-2	NA	AWIRRQGGGYT
TRBV5-1	NA	TRBJ2-1	NA	ASSLYQGDEQF
TRBV30	TRBD1	TRBJ1-6	NA	AWKLSGQYNSPLH
TRBV18	TRBD2	TRBJ2-7	NA	ASSPPGLAGGGHYEQY
TRBV28	NA	TRBJ1-4	once	ASSLTTGYEKLF
TRBV19	NA	TRBJ2-5	NA	ASSIQAGHGETQY
TRBV25-1	TRBD1	TRBJ1-2	NA	ASSARTGLGSNYGYT
TRBV27	NA	TRBJ2-7	NA	ASSPSTGSLYEQY
TRBV6-1	TRBD1	TRBJ1-2	NA	ASSERGTGGIYYGYT
TRBV7-2	NA	TRBJ2-3	NA	ASSPSGSTDTQY
TRBV18	TRBD1	TRBJ1-1	NA	ASSPPAGGTEAF
TRBV15	TRBD2	TRBJ2-2	NA	ATSSLGTSGRRINTGELF
TRBV6-1	NA	TRBJ1-4	NA	ASRYSGTNEKLF
TRBV29-1	TRBD1	TRBJ2-7	NA	SVAGGQGLYEQY
TRBV9	TRBD2	TRBJ2-3	NA	ASSTSGTTDTQY
TRBV7-2	TRBD2	TRBJ2-1	NA	ASSFGLAGGFGGEQF
TRBV10-3	TRBD1	TRBJ1-3	NA	AISPGQDSSGNTIY
TRBV4-2	NA	TRBJ2-7	NA	ASSQEALGAYEQY
TRBV27	NA	TRBJ2-7	NA	ASSQGSGQSYEQY
TRBV29-1	NA	TRBJ2-3	NA	SVPRPPGGDTQY
TRBV7-2	NA	TRBJ1-2	NA	ASSPPVDYGYT
TRBV2	NA	TRBJ2-7	NA	ASSEALGQTYEQY
TRBV30	NA	TRBJ1-2	NA	AWRGPLLFGGGNYGYT
TRBV18	NA	TRBJ1-4	NA	ASSPRRATNEKLF
TRBV30	NA	TRBJ2-2	NA	AWSPTGGTASNTGELF
TRBV4-1	TRBD1	TRBJ2-1	NA	ASSQDSATGGFEQF
TRBV9	NA	TRBJ2-7	NA	ASSLEPGTYEQY
TRBV29-1	NA	TRBJ2-1	NA	SESDTYNEQF
TRBV30	TRBD1	TRBJ1-1	NA	AWSVDRGATEAF
TRBV9	TRBD1	TRBJ1-2	NA	ASSETTGADGYT
TRBV28	TRBD1	TRBJ1-5	NA	ASSFRTGGRGGNQPQH
TRBV6-4	TRBD2	TRBJ2-1	NA	ASSDEWREAPYNEQF
TRBV7-9	TRBD1	TRBJ1-6	NA	ASRIGTGRNSPLH
TRBV4-1	TRBD1	TRBJ1-4	NA	ASSQVFPGGEEKLF
TRBV5-1	TRBD1	TRBJ1-4	NA	ASSLGARGRSNEKLF
TRBV27	TRBD1	NA	NA	ASSTLEAGGYEQY
TRBV4-3	TRBD2	TRBJ2-7	few	ASSQDRRGVYEQY
TRBV7-4	NA	TRBJ2-7	NA	ASNVVLELGRGEQY
TRBV7-8	TRBD2	TRBJ2-7	NA	ASTLAGGLYEQY
TRBV9	NA	TRBJ2-7	NA	ASSFPGAYEQY
TRBV11-3	NA	TRBJ1-1	NA	ASSFGGDEAF
TRBV29-1	TRBD2	TRBJ2-1	NA	SVEGLAGEGAYNEQF
TRBV5-1	NA	TRBJ1-6	NA	ASRPGASYNSPLH
TRBV27	TRBD1	TRBJ2-7	once	ASSVGTGAYEQY
TRBV7-7	TRBD2	TRBJ2-5	NA	ASSIHLAGGAETQY
TRBV27	TRBD2	TRBJ2-3	NA	ASQRLAGRPDTQY
TRBV7-9	NA	TRBJ1-3	NA	ASSPPPGRRSGGNTIY
TRBV6-1	NA	TRBJ1-2	NA	ASSDPRRTNYGYT
TRBV7-3	NA	TRBJ2-7	NA	ASSLQDWGEQY